The present T cell receptor (beta chain) was sequenced within a study of identical twins. The CDR3 runs 17 residues. CDR1 and CDR2 from the germline V gene are DFQATT and SNEGSKA (reference sequence). The J segment lost 8 bases and the V segment lost 6 bases, leaving 16 bases of the junction unmatched. A few counts support this clonotype. TCRdb reprocessed the 5' RACE reads via MiXCR and lists one record per CDR3 protein. This sample yields about 1.7 million distinct CDR3 sequences, of which about 31% are seen a single time; less than 0.35% belongs to the top ten. Source material: cord blood. The receptor was derived from a newborn girl in good health. The chain uses TRBV20-1 and TRBJ2-1, with 13 bases aligning to TRBD2. The CDR3 here is CSAPSLLAGGPLDEQFF. The CDR3 DNA sequence: TGCAGTGCCCCATCCTTACTAGCGGGAGGGCCGCTCGATGAGCAGTTCTTC.